This TCR beta chain appears in the sequencing data of a study of molecular identifiers for immune sequencing clone quantification. Naive CD8 T cells were sorted as CD8+CD4-CCR7+CD45RA+. Germline V lookup: CDR1 SQVTM, CDR2 ANQGSEA. Trimming removed 0 bases from V and 2 bases from J, with 10 bases in between. The CDR3 sequence is 14 residues long. TCRdb passed the PCR reads through MiXCR, listing each CDR3 protein once. Of about 320,000 distinct CDR3 sequences listed, roughly a fifth are singletons. Study findings and constraints: Among 800,000 to 1,000,000 naive cells, as was reported, spiked Jurkat TCR RNA from one cell was detectable. Whereas naive cells kept under 1% of molecules in clones above 20 RNA copies, such clones held over 97% in effectors. Identical TCR molecules can share a barcode, and this sharing could underestimate highly expanded clone sizes.

This clonotype was counted ten times or more. Its antigen is still unknown. The sequenced sample consisted of naive CD8+ T cells from blood, with Jurkat cell RNA spiked in. This sample's subset: FACS-sorted CD8+CD4-CCR7+CD45RA+ naive T cells. The chain joins TRBV29-1 to TRBJ1-1; perhaps TRBD1 as D (6 bases). This TCR was recovered from a human donor in good health. Some libraries in this study had Jurkat cell RNA spiked in. The CDR3 loop reads CSVEDVQGNTEAFF. The CDR3 nucleotides read TGCAGCGTTGAAGATGTACAGGGTAACACTGAAGCTTTCTTT.